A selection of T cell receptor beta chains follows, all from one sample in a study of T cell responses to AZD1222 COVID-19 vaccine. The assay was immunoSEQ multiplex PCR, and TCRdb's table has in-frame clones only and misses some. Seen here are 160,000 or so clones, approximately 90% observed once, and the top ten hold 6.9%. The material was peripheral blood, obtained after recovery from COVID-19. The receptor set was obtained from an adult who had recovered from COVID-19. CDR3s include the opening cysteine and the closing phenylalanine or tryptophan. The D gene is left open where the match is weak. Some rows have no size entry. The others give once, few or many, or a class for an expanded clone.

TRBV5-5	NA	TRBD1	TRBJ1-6	CASTWTGGNNSPLHF	TGTGCCAGCACCTGGACAGGGGGCAATAATTCACCCCTCCACTTT
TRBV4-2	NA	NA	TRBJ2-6	CASSQGEATGANVLTF	TGTGCCAGCAGCCAAGGGGAGGCCACTGGGGCCAACGTCCTGACTTTC
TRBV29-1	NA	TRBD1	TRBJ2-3	CSGGQGSSDTQYF	TGCAGCGGGGGACAGGGGTCGTCAGATACGCAGTATTTT
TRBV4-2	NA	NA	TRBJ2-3	CASSQSVGTSTDTQYF	TGTGCCAGCAGCCAGTCCGTAGGGACTAGCACAGATACGCAGTATTTT
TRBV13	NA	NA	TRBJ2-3	CASSLGGQGDTQYF	TGTGCCAGCAGCTTAGGTGGCCAAGGGGATACGCAGTATTTT
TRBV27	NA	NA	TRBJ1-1	CASSLTGMNTEAFF	TGTGCCAGCAGTTTAACAGGGATGAACACTGAAGCTTTCTTT
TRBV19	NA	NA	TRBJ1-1	CASSILAGNTEAFF	TGTGCCAGTAGTATACTGGCAGGGAACACTGAAGCTTTCTTT
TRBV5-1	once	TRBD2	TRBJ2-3	CASSLAGTSLFTQYF	TGCGCCAGCAGCTTGGCCGGGACTAGTCTTTTTACGCAGTATTTT
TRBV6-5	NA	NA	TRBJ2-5	CASSYEIRGETQYF	TGTGCCAGCAGTTACGAGATCCGCGGAGAGACCCAGTACTTC
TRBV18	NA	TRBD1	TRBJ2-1	CASSRPGTGLVDEQFF	TGTGCCAGCTCCCGCCCCGGGACAGGGTTAGTAGATGAGCAGTTCTTC
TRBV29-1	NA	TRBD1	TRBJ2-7	CSGGQGVSYEQYF	TGCAGCGGGGGACAGGGGGTATCCTACGAGCAGTACTTC
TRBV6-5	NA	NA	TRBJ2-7	CASSYSAGSYEQYF	TGTGCCAGCAGTTACTCGGCGGGGTCCTACGAGCAGTACTTC
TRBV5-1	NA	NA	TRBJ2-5	CASSLGYQETQYF	TGCGCCAGCAGCTTGGGTTACCAAGAGACCCAGTACTTC
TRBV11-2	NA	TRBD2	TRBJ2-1	CASSLGSGGGNEQFF	TGTGCCAGCAGCTTAGGTAGCGGGGGTGGGAATGAGCAGTTCTTC
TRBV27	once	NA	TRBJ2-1	CASSLRSWNEQFF	TGTGCCAGCAGTCTCCGAAGCTGGAATGAGCAGTTCTTC
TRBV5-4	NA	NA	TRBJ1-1	CATSKGGTEAFF	TGTGCCACCTCGAAGGGCGGCACTGAAGCTTTCTTT
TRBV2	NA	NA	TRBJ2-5	CASSQLQETQYF	TGTGCCAGCAGTCAGCTCCAAGAGACCCAGTACTTC
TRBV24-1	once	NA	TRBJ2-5	CATSLQGGETQYF	TGTGCCACCAGCCTACAGGGGGGGGAGACCCAGTACTTC
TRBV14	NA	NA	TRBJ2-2	CASSQVLGTGELFF	TGTGCCAGCAGCCAAGTATTAGGGACCGGGGAGCTGTTTTTT
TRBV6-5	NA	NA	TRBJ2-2	CASSPLLGGTGELFF	TGTGCCAGCAGTCCCCTTTTAGGGGGGACCGGGGAGCTGTTTTTT
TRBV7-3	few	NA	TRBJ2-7	CASSPGTLKGEQYF	TGTGCCAGCAGCCCCGGGACCCTGAAGGGCGAGCAGTACTTC
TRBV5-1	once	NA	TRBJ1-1	CASSLGRSVSMNTEAFF	TGCGCCAGCAGCTTGGGACGGAGCGTTTCCATGAACACTGAAGCTTTCTTT
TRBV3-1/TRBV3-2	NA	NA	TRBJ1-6	CASSQGRGDRNSPLHF	TGTGCCAGCAGCCAAGGGCGAGGGGACCGTAATTCACCCCTCCACTTT